This is a list of T cell receptor beta chains from one sample in a study of T cells after yellow fever vaccination. TCRdb fed the 5' RACE reads into MiXCR, producing one record per CDR3 protein. This table has about 220,000 distinct CDR3 sequences, approximately 3.2% appearing once. This material consisted of CD4+ T cells sorted from PBMCs, taken 10 days after the yellow fever booster vaccination. The receptors originated from a man between 18 and 35 years old who received the YFV17D yellow fever vaccine. Both conserved end residues are part of each CDR3. Each record gives: J gene, V gene, D gene, clone size, CDR3 protein, CDR3 DNA. A D gene is named only where the DNA matches it firmly. Expanded clones get a size class; other rows say once, few or many, or leave the size out.

j_call: TRBJ2-3; v_call: TRBV5-8; d_call: TRBD1; clone_size: few; cdr3_aa: CASRTGTGTDTQYF; cdr3_nt: TGTGCCAGCAGGACCGGGACAGGGACAGATACGCAGTATTTT
j_call: TRBJ2-5; v_call: TRBV7-3; d_call: NA; clone_size: many; cdr3_aa: CASSYGGRKETQYF; cdr3_nt: TGTGCCAGCAGCTACGGGGGACGCAAAGAGACCCAGTACTTC
j_call: TRBJ2-1; v_call: TRBV18; d_call: TRBD1; clone_size: NA; cdr3_aa: CASSPSPQGANEQFF; cdr3_nt: TGTGCCAGCTCACCATCCCCCCAGGGGGCGAATGAGCAGTTCTTC
j_call: TRBJ2-1; v_call: TRBV18; d_call: NA; clone_size: many; cdr3_aa: CASSPPGRYNEQFF; cdr3_nt: TGTGCCAGCTCGCCGCCGGGGAGGTACAATGAGCAGTTCTTC
j_call: TRBJ1-4; v_call: TRBV7-9; d_call: NA; clone_size: many; cdr3_aa: CASSFSVNEKLFF; cdr3_nt: TGTGCCAGCAGCTTCTCGGTGAATGAAAAACTGTTTTTT
j_call: TRBJ1-2; v_call: TRBV4-2; d_call: NA; clone_size: NA; cdr3_aa: CASSQEGSTNYGYTF; cdr3_nt: TGTGCCAGCAGCCAAGAAGGCTCTACTAACTATGGCTACACCTTC
j_call: TRBJ2-1; v_call: TRBV5-1; d_call: TRBD2; clone_size: many; cdr3_aa: CASSRGGISHNEQFF; cdr3_nt: TGCGCCAGCAGCCGGGGGGGTATCTCCCACAATGAGCAGTTCTTC
j_call: TRBJ2-1; v_call: TRBV5-4; d_call: TRBD2; clone_size: few; cdr3_aa: CASSPPGTSGPSSYNEQFF; cdr3_nt: TGTGCCAGCAGCCCTCCCGGGACTAGCGGGCCGAGCTCCTACAATGAGCAGTTCTTC
j_call: TRBJ2-6; v_call: TRBV23-1; d_call: NA; clone_size: NA; cdr3_aa: CASSHSARGPTTSGANVLTF; cdr3_nt: TGCGCCAGCAGTCATTCCGCTCGAGGCCCCACCACCTCTGGGGCCAACGTCCTGACTTTC
j_call: TRBJ2-7; v_call: TRBV10-3; d_call: NA; clone_size: NA; cdr3_aa: CAISWGDSAAYEQYF; cdr3_nt: TGTGCCATCAGTTGGGGGGACAGTGCCGCTTACGAGCAGTACTTC
j_call: TRBJ2-6; v_call: TRBV11-2; d_call: NA; clone_size: few; cdr3_aa: CASTSRGATINPSSGANVLTF; cdr3_nt: TGTGCCAGCACGTCAAGGGGGGCCACCATCAACCCCAGCTCTGGGGCCAACGTCCTGACTTTC
j_call: TRBJ2-7; v_call: TRBV4-2; d_call: NA; clone_size: many; cdr3_aa: CASSQDILLHYEQYF; cdr3_nt: TGTGCCAGCAGCCAAGATATCCTTCTCCACTACGAGCAGTACTTC
j_call: TRBJ1-2; v_call: TRBV4-1; d_call: TRBD1; clone_size: NA; cdr3_aa: CASSQVDRAGYTF; cdr3_nt: TGCGCCAGCAGCCAAGTGGACAGGGCTGGCTACACCTTC
j_call: TRBJ2-1; v_call: TRBV5-1; d_call: TRBD2; clone_size: many; cdr3_aa: CASSLTSGSYNEQFF; cdr3_nt: TGCGCCAGCAGCTTGACTAGCGGCTCCTACAATGAGCAGTTCTTC
j_call: TRBJ2-5; v_call: TRBV5-1; d_call: TRBD2; clone_size: many; cdr3_aa: CASNRGTSGLGETQYF; cdr3_nt: TGCGCCAGCAACAGGGGGACTAGCGGGCTGGGAGAGACCCAGTACTTC
j_call: TRBJ2-1; v_call: TRBV5-1; d_call: TRBD2; clone_size: NA; cdr3_aa: CASSLAETRGLIEQFF; cdr3_nt: TGCGCCAGCAGCTTGGCCGAGACCCGGGGACTAATTGAGCAGTTCTTC
j_call: TRBJ2-2; v_call: TRBV5-8; d_call: NA; clone_size: few; cdr3_aa: CASSLGQPHTGELFF; cdr3_nt: TGTGCCAGCAGCTTGGGACAACCACACACCGGGGAGCTGTTTTTT
j_call: TRBJ2-3; v_call: TRBV7-6; d_call: NA; clone_size: NA; cdr3_aa: CASSPDQRALNTDTQYF; cdr3_nt: TGTGCCAGCAGCCCGGACCAGCGGGCGTTAAACACAGATACGCAGTATTTT
j_call: TRBJ2-6; v_call: TRBV6-5; d_call: TRBD1; clone_size: many; cdr3_aa: CASTRRSGGAGANVLTF; cdr3_nt: TGTGCCAGCACCCGCAGATCAGGGGGCGCTGGGGCCAACGTCCTGACTTTC
j_call: TRBJ1-5; v_call: TRBV19; d_call: NA; clone_size: NA; cdr3_aa: CASSIIRNQPQHF; cdr3_nt: TGTGCCAGTAGTATAATCCGGAATCAGCCCCAGCATTTT
j_call: TRBJ2-3; v_call: TRBV5-1; d_call: TRBD1; clone_size: medium-sized; cdr3_aa: CASSPGTGGTDTQYF; cdr3_nt: TGCGCCAGCAGCCCCGGGACAGGGGGGACAGATACGCAGTATTTT
j_call: TRBJ1-6; v_call: TRBV20-1; d_call: NA; clone_size: few; cdr3_aa: CSAYGPGGSPLHF; cdr3_nt: TGCAGTGCCTACGGCCCCGGCGGTTCACCCCTCCACTTT
j_call: TRBJ1-2; v_call: TRBV19; d_call: NA; clone_size: many; cdr3_aa: CASSIWQQDGYTF; cdr3_nt: TGTGCCAGTAGTATTTGGCAACAGGATGGCTACACCTTC
j_call: TRBJ2-2; v_call: TRBV5-1; d_call: NA; clone_size: NA; cdr3_aa: CASSPFGGTGELFF; cdr3_nt: TGCGCCAGCAGCCCCTTCGGGGGAACCGGGGAGCTGTTTTTT
j_call: TRBJ1-2; v_call: TRBV7-2; d_call: NA; clone_size: few; cdr3_aa: CASSLVASSSNYGYTF; cdr3_nt: TGTGCCAGCAGCTTAGTGGCCAGCTCGTCTAACTATGGCTACACCTTC
j_call: TRBJ1-2; v_call: TRBV12-3/TRBV12-4; d_call: NA; clone_size: many; cdr3_aa: CASSLRRGYGYTF; cdr3_nt: TGTGCCAGCAGTTTGCGGAGGGGCTATGGCTACACCTTC
j_call: TRBJ1-4; v_call: TRBV20-1; d_call: NA; clone_size: many; cdr3_aa: CSATNSATNEKLFF; cdr3_nt: TGCAGTGCAACCAATTCTGCAACTAATGAAAAACTGTTTTTT
j_call: TRBJ2-1; v_call: TRBV6-2/TRBV6-3; d_call: TRBD2; clone_size: many; cdr3_aa: CASNEAGTWNEQFF; cdr3_nt: TGTGCCAGCAACGAAGCGGGGACTTGGAATGAGCAGTTCTTC
j_call: TRBJ2-5; v_call: TRBV15; d_call: NA; clone_size: few; cdr3_aa: CATSRDRSAETQYF; cdr3_nt: TGTGCCACCAGCAGAGATAGGTCGGCGGAGACCCAGTACTTC
j_call: TRBJ2-5; v_call: TRBV20-1; d_call: NA; clone_size: many; cdr3_aa: CSARVAGKETQYF; cdr3_nt: TGCAGTGCTAGAGTGGCAGGGAAAGAGACCCAGTACTTC
j_call: TRBJ1-6; v_call: TRBV28; d_call: NA; clone_size: many; cdr3_aa: CASSLGGRNYNSPLHF; cdr3_nt: TGTGCCAGCAGTTTAGGGGGTCGAAACTATAATTCACCCCTCCACTTT
j_call: TRBJ2-5; v_call: TRBV2; d_call: NA; clone_size: few; cdr3_aa: CASSESATQYF; cdr3_nt: TGTGCCAGCAGTGAAAGCGCGACCCAGTACTTC
j_call: TRBJ2-2; v_call: TRBV24-1; d_call: NA; clone_size: NA; cdr3_aa: CATSEPRDFDTGELFF; cdr3_nt: TGTGCCACCAGTGAGCCAAGGGACTTTGACACCGGGGAGCTGTTTTTT
j_call: TRBJ1-1; v_call: TRBV5-1; d_call: NA; clone_size: NA; cdr3_aa: CASSGAVNTEAFF; cdr3_nt: TGCGCCAGCAGCGGGGCTGTGAACACTGAAGCTTTCTTT
j_call: TRBJ2-3; v_call: TRBV7-2; d_call: TRBD2; clone_size: many; cdr3_aa: CASSLRLTSGGTDTQYF; cdr3_nt: TGTGCCAGCAGCCTCCGGTTAACTAGCGGGGGCACAGATACGCAGTATTTT
j_call: TRBJ2-3; v_call: TRBV20-1; d_call: NA; clone_size: many; cdr3_aa: CSRRGNGGADTQYF; cdr3_nt: TGCAGTCGTAGGGGGAACGGAGGGGCAGATACGCAGTATTTT
j_call: TRBJ2-1; v_call: TRBV6-6; d_call: TRBD1; clone_size: few; cdr3_aa: CASSGQVHNEQFF; cdr3_nt: TGTGCCAGCTCGGGACAGGTACACAATGAGCAGTTCTTC
j_call: TRBJ2-5; v_call: TRBV5-1; d_call: NA; clone_size: many; cdr3_aa: CASSLAGKVGETQYF; cdr3_nt: TGCGCCAGCAGCTTGGCAGGGAAGGTGGGAGAGACCCAGTACTTC
j_call: TRBJ2-1; v_call: TRBV5-1; d_call: NA; clone_size: many; cdr3_aa: CASSLALAEYNEQFF; cdr3_nt: TGCGCCAGCAGCTTGGCTTTAGCGGAATACAATGAGCAGTTCTTC
j_call: TRBJ1-4; v_call: TRBV7-2; d_call: TRBD1; clone_size: many; cdr3_aa: CASSLATGVAEKLFF; cdr3_nt: TGTGCCAGCAGCTTAGCCACAGGGGTAGCGGAAAAACTGTTTTTT
j_call: TRBJ2-5; v_call: TRBV20-1; d_call: TRBD1; clone_size: NA; cdr3_aa: CSAPRQGATQTQYF; cdr3_nt: TGCAGTGCCCCTAGACAGGGGGCGACGCAGACCCAGTACTTC
j_call: TRBJ1-1; v_call: TRBV6-6; d_call: NA; clone_size: many; cdr3_aa: CASSYSGGNTEAFF; cdr3_nt: TGTGCCAGCAGTTACTCCGGCGGGAACACTGAAGCTTTCTTT
j_call: TRBJ2-5; v_call: TRBV27; d_call: NA; clone_size: NA; cdr3_aa: CASSQSQKGTQYF; cdr3_nt: TGTGCCAGCAGTCAATCCCAGAAGGGGACCCAGTACTTC
j_call: TRBJ2-3; v_call: TRBV7-2; d_call: TRBD2; clone_size: many; cdr3_aa: CASTPSGGATDTQYF; cdr3_nt: TGTGCCAGCACCCCTAGCGGGGGGGCCACAGATACGCAGTATTTT